The 18 T cell receptor beta chains listed next were all sequenced from one sample in a study of blood T cells in healthy people across ages. A second PCR of about 7 to 12 cycles used a sample-barcoded 5' primer and a J-beta primer mix. TCRdb analysed the 5' RACE reads with MiXCR anew, one entry per CDR3 protein. The sample lists about 970,000 distinct CDR3 sequences; roughly 51% were seen once. Sequenced: blood. All receptors derive from a woman aged 60-75 years in good health.

The rearrangement uses TRBV20-1 and TRBJ2-3; TRBD1 agrees at 9 bases. CDR1 and CDR2 (germline): DFQATT, SNEGSKA (reference sequence). V shed 1 base, J shed 2 bases, and the junction held 7 bases outside the gene matches. The CDR3 has 16 residues. The CDR3 DNA sequence: TGCAGTGCTAGAGTTTGGGACAGGGTTTTCACAGATACGCAGTATTTT. It specifies CSARVWDRVFTDTQYF.

The V and J genes are TRBV4-1 and TRBJ2-5, with a weak D call TRBD1 (5 bases). The length of the CDR3 is 16 residues. V dropped 2 bases and J dropped 5 bases, with 18 bases sitting between them. Germline-derived CDR1 and CDR2 are MGHRA and YSYEKL. CDR3 loop: CASSQTDSFSGETQYF. Here the CDR3 DNA reads TGCGCCAGCAGCCAAACTGACAGTTTCTCTGGGGAGACCCAGTACTTC.

This clonotype has more than one count but fewer than ten. The chain employs TRBV28 and TRBJ2-1; TRBD1 aligns across 9 bases. V dropped 5 bases and J dropped 8; count of bases not matched to a gene: 7. The CDR3 has 14 residues. Per germline, CDR1 MDHEN and CDR2 SYDVKM. Here the CDR3 reads CASSPGTGSYEQFF. CDR3 in DNA: TGTGCCAGCAGTCCCGGGACAGGGAGCTATGAGCAGTTCTTC.

The CDR3 sequence: CASSLLRAQVQYF. As DNA, the CDR3 is TGTGCCAGCAGTTTACTCCGGGCGCAAGTGCAGTACTTC. The chain links TRBV28 to TRBJ2-7, with D unresolved. Germline V lookup: CDR1 MDHEN, CDR2 SYDVKM. This CDR3 contains 13 residues. V was cut by 2 bases and J by 9 bases, with 14 bases left in between.

This clonotype was seen just once. The chain couples TRBV20-1 to TRBJ2-5, with D possibly matching TRBD2 (5 bases). The CDR3 sequence is 12 residues long. Trimming pared 3 bases from V and 11 bases from J, leaving 16 bases between. CDR1 is DFQATT and CDR2 is SNEGSKA in the germline V gene (reference sequence). CDR3 coding DNA: TGCAGTGCTAGCTTTCTGGGATGGGAGCAGTACTTC. Amino acid sequence: CSASFLGWEQYF.

The chain uses TRBV20-1 and TRBJ2-7, with D perhaps TRBD2 (6 bases). Germline values: CDR1 DFQATT, CDR2 SNEGSKA (reference sequence). With 6 bases removed from V and 7 bases from J, the gap between germline ends came to 25 bases. The CDR3 is 15 residues long. CDR3 bases: TGCAGTGCGCCCTCCGGGAGCAGGGCCTCTCGGGAGCAGTACTTC. Protein product: CSAPSGSRASREQYF.

The table lists this clonotype with a few counts. The chain couples TRBV6-6 to TRBJ2-4; D unclear. TRBJ2-7 explains the end of the DNA better; the J call may be wrong. Per the germline V gene, CDR1 is MNHNY and CDR2 is SVGAGI (reference sequence). CDR3 length equals 13 residues. CDR3 nucleotide sequence: TGTGCCAGCAGTTACTCGACCCCCTTCGAGCAGTACTTC. It encodes CASSYSTPFEQYF.

This clonotype turned up a few times. The rearrangement links TRBV2 to TRBJ1-5; weak D call: TRBD1 (5 bases). V lost 6 bases and J lost 7, with 19 bases in between. In germline, CDR1 is SNHLY, CDR2 FYNNEI. This CDR3 has 15 residues. The CDR3 region is CASRRERQAGQPQHF. The CDR3 coding sequence is TGTGCCAGCAGACGCGAAAGGCAGGCAGGGCAGCCCCAGCATTTT.

For this clonotype: An end of the junction does not agree with germline; a read error may underlie this. Here the CDR3 DNA reads TGTGCCAGCAGTCCACACTCGGATTCAGCCAAAAACGTTCAGTACTTC. Amino acid sequence: CASSPHSDSAKNVQYF. The chain employs TRBV27 and TRBJ2-4; D unclear. The CDR3 sequence is 16 residues long. The germline gives CDR1 MNHEY, CDR2 SMNVEV (reference sequence).

This clonotype was picked up a small number of times. The chain links TRBV20-1 to TRBJ2-3; D uncertain. CDR1 is DFQATT, CDR2 SNEGSKA, per germline (reference sequence). V lost 5 bases to trimming and J lost 5 bases, with 17 bases between them. The CDR3 loop spans 14 amino acids. The CDR3 DNA is TGCAGTGCTCCCCGGACCTTCTTGGGAGATACGCAGTATTTT. Its translation: CSAPRTFLGDTQYF.

The genes are TRBV7-8 and TRBJ1-5; TRBD1 is a possible D gene (5 bases). The CDR3 extends over 14 amino acids. Per germline, CDR1 SGHVS and CDR2 FQNEAQ. The CDR3 protein is CATGSRAGNQPQHF. In DNA form, the CDR3 reads TGTGCAACTGGGTCCAGGGCTGGAAATCAGCCCCAGCATTTT.

The rearrangement joins TRBV4-1 to TRBJ2-4; TRBD2 is a possible D gene (5 bases). The J call may be incorrect, as the DNA end agrees better with TRBJ2-7. This CDR3 is 15 amino acids long. Per germline, CDR1 MGHRA and CDR2 YSYEKL. CDR3 nucleotides: TGCGCCAGCAGCCCGCTGGAGGTGAGTCCCTACGAGCAGTACTTC. Its translation is CASSPLEVSPYEQYF.

This clonotype was seen more than once but under ten times. The V call is TRBV4-3, the J call TRBJ1-4; D is uncertain. Germline V gene lookup returns CDR1 LGHNA and CDR2 YSLEER. Deletions cut 4 bases from V and 5 bases from J, with 14 bases between. The CDR3 spans 15 residues. The CDR3 DNA sequence: TGCGCCAGCAGCCGTGGAGCAGGAGTGAATGAAAAACTGTTTTTT. This encodes CASSRGAGVNEKLFF.

The chain links TRBV7-9 to TRBJ2-2; 7 bases align to TRBD1. The CDR3 spans 14 residues. The germline CDR1 and CDR2 sequences are SEHNR and FQNEAQ (reference sequence). V shed 4 bases and J 3 bases; nucleotides not matched to a gene: 2. The CDR3 DNA reads TGTGCCAGCAGCTGGGGACAGTACACCGGGGAGCTGTTTTTT. Translating gives CASSWGQYTGELFF.

In nucleotides, the CDR3 is TGCGCCAGCATCGGGGTGAATCAGCCCCAGCATTTT. Amino acid sequence: CASIGVNQPQHF. J is TRBJ1-5 and V is TRBV10-2; D gene unclear. Trimming cost V 7 bases and J 4 bases, with 8 bases left between them. Germline values: CDR1 WSHSY, CDR2 SAAADI. The CDR3 length is 12 residues.

The rearrangement uses TRBV2 and TRBJ1-6, with D possibly being TRBD1 (6 bases). The CDR3 extends over 15 amino acids. V gave up 7 bases and J gave up 0 bases, with 10 bases separating them. Germline CDR1 SNHLY, CDR2 FYNNEI. The CDR3 region is CASKGQSSYNSPLHF. The CDR3 DNA reads TGTGCCAGCAAAGGACAGAGCTCCTATAATTCACCCCTCCACTTT.

This clonotype was counted at least ten times. A much larger clone differs from this one at a single base, so this may be a read error. This sequence joins TRBV12-5 and TRBJ2-4, with D possibly being TRBD2 (6 bases). The CDR3 is 14 residues long. Trimming left V 5 bases short and J 0 bases short, with 8 bases between. Looked up from germline, CDR1 is LGHNT and CDR2 is FRNRAP. The CDR3 loop reads CASGGGTAKNIQYF. The CDR3 DNA reads TGTGCTAGTGGTGGGGGGACAGCCAAAAACATTCAGTACTTC.

This rearrangement joins TRBV28 to TRBJ2-7; 9 bases are shared with TRBD1. Trimming at V came to 3 bases and at J to 12 bases, leaving 12 bases not matched to a gene. Germline V gene data show CDR1 as MDHEN and CDR2 as SYDVKM. The CDR3 consists of 14 residues. The CDR3 DNA reads as TGTGCCAGCAGTTTCCCGGGACAGGGTCCTCAATGGTACTTC. Encoded protein: CASSFPGQGPQWYF.